These 14 T cell receptor beta chains were sequenced from one sample in a study of cytomegalovirus exposure and HLA in healthy donors. A multiplex PCR was run with 60 Vbeta primers and 13 Jbeta primers. Assay used: immunoSEQ multiplex PCR; TCRdb lists only in-frame clones, some missing. The table shows roughly 100,000 clones, with just under 80% occurring only once. The sample consisted of PBMCs. The receptor source for this set is a man aged 25 to 40 in good health and CMV-seronegative.

The genes are TRBV27 and TRBJ1-4; TRBD1 matches at 7 bases. Germline loops: CDR1 MNHEY, CDR2 SMNVEV (reference sequence). The junction had 2 bases not matched to a gene; V was cut back by 4 bases and J by 6 bases. CDR3 length: 13 amino acids. CDR3 nucleotide sequence: TGTGCCAGCAGTTCCGGGACAGATGAAAAACTGTTTTTT. It codes for CASSSGTDEKLFF. Variable domain in full (rest from reference TRBV27 and TRBJ1-4): EAQVTQNPRYLITVTGKKLTVTCSQNMNHEYMSWYRQDPGLGLRQIYYSMNVEVTDKGDVPEGYKVSRKEKRNFPLILESPSPNQTSLYFCASSSGTDEKLFFGSGTQLSVL.

This clone has a single count. The V gene is TRBV11-2, the J gene TRBJ1-2; TRBD1 might be the D (5 bases). Germline V gene lookup returns CDR1 SGHAT and CDR2 FQNNGV. This CDR3 contains 13 residues. Trimming shortened V by 2 bases and J by 5 bases, and 9 bases separated the two germline ends. The DNA for the CDR3 is TGTGCCAGCAGCTTACACGGGGGTTATGGCTACACCTTC. Translating it yields CASSLHGGYGYTF.

The J gene is TRBJ2-5, the V gene TRBV5-4; 10 bases fit TRBD1. This CDR3 has 13 amino acids. V dropped 0 bases and J dropped 7; count of bases not matched to a gene: 0. Germline V gene data show CDR1 as SGHNT and CDR2 as YYREEE (reference sequence). The CDR3 DNA follows: TGTGCCAGCAGCTTGGGGGACAGGGGGACCCAGTACTTC. As protein: CASSLGDRGTQYF.

The chain has TRBV11-2 and TRBJ1-3, with D maybe TRBD1 (5 bases). CDR3 length: 16 amino acids. V lost 5 bases and J lost 4, with 18 bases in between. Germline values: CDR1 SGHAT, CDR2 FQNNGV. This CDR3 is CASSEHQGAAGNTIYF. The CDR3 DNA follows: TGTGCCAGCAGCGAGCATCAGGGCGCGGCCGGAAACACCATATATTTT.

This chain links TRBV6-1 with TRBJ2-7; D gene uncertain. This CDR3 comprises 15 residues. In germline, CDR1 is MNHNS, CDR2 SASEGT. V was cut by 0 bases and J by 0 bases, with 9 bases left in between. CDR3 sequence: CASSEAPEVSYEQYF. CDR3 sequence (DNA): TGTGCCAGCAGTGAAGCTCCCGAGGTCTCCTACGAGCAGTACTTC.

This rearrangement joins TRBV19 to TRBJ1-5; no definite D call. The CDR3 is 14 amino acids. Germline values: CDR1 LNHDA, CDR2 SQIVND (reference sequence). Trimming pared 2 bases from V and 6 bases from J, leaving 11 bases between. The CDR3 sequence: CASSIIWGAQPQHF. CDR3 DNA: TGTGCCAGTAGTATAATATGGGGAGCTCAGCCCCAGCATTTT.

The rearrangement links TRBV15 to TRBJ2-1; 9 bases are shared with TRBD2. The CDR3 spans 16 residues. In germline, CDR1 is LNHNV, CDR2 YYDKDF (reference sequence). With V trimmed by 7 bases and J by 6 bases, 13 bases remained unmatched. The CDR3 coding sequence is TGTGCCACCAACAGGGTATCCGGCGGGAGGGGCAATGAGCAGTTCTTC. Its translation: CATNRVSGGRGNEQFF.

This rearrangement joins TRBV6-5 to TRBJ2-5; TRBD2 matches 9 bases. The DNA end favors TRBJ2-7, so the J call may be wrong. CDR1 is MNHEY, CDR2 SVGAGI, per germline. This CDR3 spans 16 amino acids. The CDR3, as DNA: TGTGCCAGCAGTTACTCGGGCGGGAGGGCCTCCTACGAGCAGTACTTC. Residues: CASSYSGGRASYEQYF.

The chain is built from TRBV5-8 and TRBJ2-5; 10 bases map to TRBD2. The J segment lost 2 bases and the V segment lost 4 bases, leaving 11 bases of the junction unmatched. Germline V gene data show CDR1 as SGHTS and CDR2 as YDEGEE. The CDR3 is 17 residues long. The CDR3 bases are TGTGCCAGCAGCAAGACGGTTAGCGGGAGGTCTCAAGAGACCCAGTACTTC. Translation gives CASSKTVSGRSQETQYF.

The chain links TRBV5-1 to TRBJ2-5, with TRBD2 as a possible D gene (6 bases). This CDR3 has 13 amino acids. Trimming stripped 1 base from V and 3 bases from J, with 7 bases between. CDR1 and CDR2 from the germline V gene are SGHRS and YFSETQ. This chain's CDR3 is CASSLSGEETQYF. Written as DNA, the CDR3 is TGCGCCAGCAGCTTGTCGGGGGAAGAGACCCAGTACTTC. The full variable domain, its missing parts supplied by reference TRBV5-1 and TRBJ2-5, is KAGVTQTPRYLIKTRGQQVTLSCSPISGHRSVSWYQQTPGQGLQFLFEYFSETQRNKGNFPGRFSGRQFSNSRSEMNVSTLELGDSALYLCASSLSGEETQYFGPGTRLLVL.

This clone has just a few counts. The chain is built from TRBV19 and TRBJ1-6; 8 nucleotides align to TRBD1. V dropped 2 bases and J dropped 1; count of bases not matched to a gene: 1. This CDR3 is built from 16 residues. Germline lookup yields CDR1 LNHDA and CDR2 SQIVND (reference sequence). The CDR3 loop is CASSIQGASYNSPLHF. CDR3 bases: TGTGCCAGTAGTATACAGGGGGCTTCCTATAATTCACCCCTCCACTTT.

The V gene is TRBV28, the J gene TRBJ1-2, with 8 bases identical to TRBD1. The CDR3 totals 13 residues. Germline V CDR1 and CDR2: MDHEN, SYDVKM. The V and J ends lost 5 bases and 5 bases, in that order; junction bases with no gene match: 4. This CDR3 is CASSETGAYGYTF. CDR3 nucleotides: TGTGCCAGCAGTGAGACAGGGGCTTATGGCTACACCTTC.

For the CDR3, the DNA is TGCGCCAGCAGCTTGGCCGGAGCCAGATATGGAAACACCATATATTTT. It codes for CASSLAGARYGNTIYF. The V and J genes are TRBV5-1 and TRBJ1-3; D is ambiguous. This CDR3 has 16 residues. Germline lookup yields CDR1 SGHRS and CDR2 YFSETQ. Trimming left V 0 bases short and J 3 bases short, with 13 bases between.

This clone was detected only a few times. V and J are TRBV27 and TRBJ2-7, with 12 bases that match TRBD2. V lost 0 bases, J lost 0 bases, and 3 bases stayed unmatched. The CDR3 is 17 residues long. Germline CDR1 and CDR2: MNHEY and SMNVEV (reference sequence). In DNA form, the CDR3 reads TGTGCCAGCAGTTTATCCGGGGGACTAGCGGGCTCCTACGAGCAGTACTTC. This gives the protein CASSLSGGLAGSYEQYF.